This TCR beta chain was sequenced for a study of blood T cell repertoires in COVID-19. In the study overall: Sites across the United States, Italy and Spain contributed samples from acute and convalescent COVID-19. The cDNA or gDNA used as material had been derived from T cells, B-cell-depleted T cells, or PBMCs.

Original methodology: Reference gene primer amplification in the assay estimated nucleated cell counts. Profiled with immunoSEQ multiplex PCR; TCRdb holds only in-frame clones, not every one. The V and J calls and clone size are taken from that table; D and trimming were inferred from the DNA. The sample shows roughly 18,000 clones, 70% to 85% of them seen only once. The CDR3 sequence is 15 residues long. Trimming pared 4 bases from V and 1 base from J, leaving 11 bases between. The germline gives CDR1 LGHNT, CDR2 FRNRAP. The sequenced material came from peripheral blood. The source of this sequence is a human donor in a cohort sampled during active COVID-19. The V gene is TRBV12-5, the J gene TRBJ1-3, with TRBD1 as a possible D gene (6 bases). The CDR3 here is CASGSQGGSGNTIYF. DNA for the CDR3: TGTGCTAGTGGTTCTCAAGGGGGTTCTGGAAACACCATATATTTT.